Shown below are 24 T cell receptor beta chains from a single sample sequenced in a study of spatial heterogeneity in lung cancer. Whole-study results and caveats: Tracking of tumor mutation counts was seen in expanded intratumoral alpha and beta TCR counts.

TCRdb redid the calling of the 5' RACE reads with MiXCR, one entry per CDR3 protein. The sample has about 10,000 distinct CDR3 sequences; 6.3% are singletons. These receptors' antigens are unknown. Time point given: sample taken at primary tumor resection. The sample in question was lung tumor tissue, obtained at surgery. The origin of the receptors is a female donor with early-stage non-small cell lung cancer.

For this clonotype: This may be a read error, as it is one base from a much larger clone. The genes are TRBV7-6 and TRBJ1-3; D unclear. There are 14 residues in the CDR3. V lost 4 bases and J lost 0, with 7 bases in between. Germline CDR1 reads SGHVS; CDR2 reads FNYEAQ. The CDR3 DNA reads TGTGCCAGCAGCTCAGGAGGCTCTGGAAACACCATATATTTT. Residues: CASSSGGSGNTIYF.

This clonotype was seen ten or more times. J is TRBJ2-7 and V is TRBV7-2, with D tentatively TRBD2 (6 bases). This CDR3 region has 13 residues. Between the trimmed V and J ends, which lost 5 bases and 2 bases, there was a span of 10 bases. Per germline, CDR1 SGHTA and CDR2 FQGNSA. The CDR3 spells CASSPGSPYEQYF. CDR3 nucleotides: TGTGCCAGCAGCCCCGGGAGTCCCTACGAGCAGTACTTC.

In this sample, this clonotype turned up many times. This rearrangement joins TRBV5-1 to TRBJ2-2; D remains ambiguous. Germline V gives CDR1 SGHRS, CDR2 YFSETQ. V was cut by 0 bases and J by 6 bases, with 3 bases left in between. The CDR3 runs 12 residues. The chain's CDR3 is CASSLVPGELFF. CDR3 bases: TGCGCCAGCAGCTTGGTGCCCGGGGAGCTGTTTTTT.

This clonotype was seen ten or more times. The chain combines TRBV10-3 with TRBJ2-3, with a weak D call TRBD2 (6 bases). The V end was cut by 6 bases, the J end by 0 bases, with 10 bases between. Germline CDR1 ENHRY, CDR2 SYGVKD. CDR3 length equals 14 residues. The CDR3: CAIRAGTSTDTQYF. The CDR3 DNA reads as TGTGCCATCAGAGCCGGGACTAGCACAGATACGCAGTATTTT.

This clonotype came up many times. One junction end does not reproduce the germline sequence, and a read error may be involved. V usage is TRBV7-8 and J usage is TRBJ2-5, with 12 bases aligning to TRBD2. Per germline, CDR1 SGHVS and CDR2 FQNEAQ. The CDR3 has 15 residues. The CDR3 is CASSLAGGYQETQYF. Written as DNA, the CDR3 is TGTGCCAGCAGCCTAGCGGGGGGGTACCAAGAGACCCAGTACTTC.

This clonotype was seen many times. V and J are TRBV5-5 and TRBJ2-5; D might be TRBD2 (6 bases). Trimming cost V 1 base and J 2 bases, with 15 bases left between them. The CDR3 runs 16 residues. Germline CDR1 reads SGHKS; CDR2 reads YYEKEE (reference sequence). The CDR3 loop reads CASSLSYYSGQETQYF. CDR3 nucleotides: TGTGCCAGCAGCTTGAGCTATTATAGCGGACAAGAGACCCAGTACTTC.

This clonotype has at least ten counts. J is TRBJ2-7 and V is TRBV28; D perhaps matches TRBD2 (5 bases). Looked up from germline, CDR1 is MDHEN and CDR2 is SYDVKM. The CDR3 is made up of 16 amino acids. Trimming left V 1 base short and J 2 bases short, with 15 bases between. The CDR3 here is CASSLSSGSSTYEQYF. For the CDR3, the DNA is TGTGCCAGCAGTTTATCCTCGGGATCCTCTACCTACGAGCAGTACTTC.

This clonotype was counted many times. This chain links TRBV2 with TRBJ2-3; TRBD2 matches 9 bases. There are 15 residues in the CDR3. Germline values: CDR1 SNHLY, CDR2 FYNNEI. V lost 6 bases to trimming and J lost 6 bases; unmatched junction nucleotides: 10. The CDR3 DNA reads as TGTGCCAGCAGCGGACCGGGACTAGCTTTTGATACGCAGTATTTT. It translates to CASSGPGLAFDTQYF.

Within the sample, this clonotype is medium-sized. Here the CDR3 DNA reads TGCAGCGTTGTCTTTAGTCGTGAGCAGTTCTTC. The encoded protein is CSVVFSREQFF. The chain couples TRBV29-1 to TRBJ2-1; D ambiguous. The CDR3 consists of 11 residues. The germline V gene has CDR1 SQVTM and CDR2 ANQGSEA. V was trimmed by 4 bases and J by 9 bases, leaving 10 bases between them.

This clonotype is medium-sized in the sample. The chain recombines TRBV6-1 with TRBJ2-2; maybe TRBD1 (6 bases). Trimming took off 5 bases at V and 1 base at J, with 17 bases between the two ends. There are 17 residues in the CDR3. Per germline, CDR1 MNHNS and CDR2 SASEGT. The CDR3 nucleotides read TGTGCCAGCAGTACACACAGGGTTGGAGGGAACACCGGGGAGCTGTTTTTT. Amino acids: CASSTHRVGGNTGELFF.

The rearrangement links TRBV9 to TRBJ1-1, with D unclear. The length of the CDR3 is 16 residues. Germline V lookup: CDR1 SGDLS, CDR2 YYNGEE. Trimming removed 4 bases at V and 1 base at J, with 17 bases between. The CDR3 spells CASSPKATATNTEAFF. In DNA, the CDR3 is TGTGCCAGCAGCCCAAAGGCCACAGCTACGAACACTGAAGCTTTCTTT.

This clonotype is deemed medium-sized (0.01 to 0.1%). J is TRBJ1-2 and V is TRBV28; D call uncertain. The CDR3 covers 15 residues. With 6 bases removed from V and 3 bases from J, the gap between germline ends came to 17 bases. Germline V gene sequence: CDR1 MDHEN, CDR2 SYDVKM. The CDR3 here is CASSRSGLEDYGYTF. The CDR3 DNA sequence: TGTGCCAGCAGCCGATCGGGCCTGGAGGACTATGGCTACACCTTC.

In this sample, this clonotype is medium-sized. The rearrangement joins TRBV5-4 to TRBJ1-1, with D unclear. Germline-derived CDR1 and CDR2 are SGHNT and YYREEE (reference sequence). The CDR3 has 14 amino acids. V lost 2 bases to trimming and J lost 1 base, with 9 bases between them. CDR3 bases: TGTGCCAGCAGCTTAGGGCAGAGGAACACTGAAGCTTTCTTT. This translates into CASSLGQRNTEAFF.

By share, this clonotype counts as medium-sized. V and J are TRBV6-6 and TRBJ1-6; 8 bases are a match to TRBD1. The junction had 4 bases not matched to a gene; V was cut back by 5 bases and J by 10 bases. Germline CDR1 and CDR2: MNHNY and SVGAGI (reference sequence). This CDR3 has 13 amino acids. The DNA for the CDR3 is TGTGCCAGCAGTCAGGGACAGGACTCACCCCTCCACTTT. This codes for CASSQGQDSPLHF.

Ten or more counts support this clonotype. V usage is TRBV7-8 and J usage is TRBJ2-7; TRBD2 matches at 8 bases. The CDR3 extends over 13 amino acids. Per the germline V gene, CDR1 is SGHVS and CDR2 is FQNEAQ. Trimming cost V 7 bases and J 4 bases; bases outside gene matches: 6. The CDR3 loop reads CASNSPGGYEQYF. CDR3 sequence (DNA): TGTGCCAGCAACTCCCCGGGGGGGTACGAGCAGTACTTC.

The V gene is TRBV23-1, the J gene TRBJ1-4, with 7 bases lining up with TRBD1. TRBV23-1 carries the ORF label, with uncertain function. The junction had 14 bases not matched to a gene; V was cut back by 8 bases and J by 8 bases. This CDR3 is 15 amino acids long. The CDR3 sequence is CASPRQGLGREKLFF. CDR3 DNA sequence: TGCGCCAGCCCGAGACAGGGCTTAGGGAGGGAAAAACTGTTTTTT.

This clonotype was detected many times. V gene TRBV20-1 combines with J gene TRBJ2-7; D is perhaps TRBD1 (5 bases). Germline V gene sequence: CDR1 DFQATT, CDR2 SNEGSKA (reference sequence). The CDR3 is 14 residues long. Trimming left V 0 bases short and J 7 bases short, with 16 bases between. The CDR3, as DNA: TGCAGTGCTAGAGATAGGGTGCAGGGAAAGGAGCAGTACTTC. Its translation is CSARDRVQGKEQYF.

There are many counts of this clonotype. V usage is TRBV3-1 and J usage is TRBJ1-1; no firm D call. Trimming left V 2 bases short and J 6 bases short, with 16 bases between. Germline values: CDR1 LGHDT, CDR2 YNNKEL (reference sequence). CDR3 length: 15 amino acids. CDR3 sequence: CASSQTGRFVAEAFF. The CDR3 region has the DNA TGTGCCAGCAGCCAAACTGGGAGGTTTGTGGCTGAAGCTTTCTTT.

This clonotype was counted many times. This chain joins TRBV7-2 and TRBJ2-1, with D maybe TRBD2 (6 bases). Germline CDR1 reads SGHTA; CDR2 reads FQGNSA. V gave up 5 bases and J gave up 7 bases, with 9 bases separating them. CDR3 length: 12 amino acids. Here the CDR3 reads CASSQTRNEQFF. The CDR3 nucleotides are TGTGCCAGCAGCCAGACTAGAAATGAGCAGTTCTTC.

This clonotype was seen repeatedly, ten times or more. The chain has TRBV29-1 and TRBJ1-2; D unclear. V lost 4 bases and J 0 bases, leaving 9 bases between the germline ends. The CDR3 spans 13 residues. Germline CDR1 and CDR2: SQVTM and ANQGSEA. The CDR3 sequence is CSVGVQPNYGYTF. CDR3 DNA sequence: TGCAGCGTTGGGGTACAGCCTAACTATGGCTACACCTTC.

This clonotype was observed many times. V usage is TRBV18 and J usage is TRBJ2-7, with D perhaps TRBD1 or TRBD2 (7 bases each). V was clipped by 5 bases and J by 3 bases, with 26 bases between them. Germline loops: CDR1 KGHSH, CDR2 LQKENI. This CDR3 is 18 amino acids long. This chain's CDR3 is CASSAGTVGLGALYEQYF. The CDR3 DNA sequence: TGTGCCAGCTCAGCAGGGACAGTAGGACTAGGGGCCCTCTACGAGCAGTACTTC.

This clonotype was counted ten times or more. The rearrangement uses TRBV20-1 and TRBJ2-7, with D perhaps TRBD2 (6 bases). CDR3 length equals 15 residues. V shed 3 bases and J shed 2 bases, with 17 bases lying between them. CDR1 and CDR2 (germline): DFQATT, SNEGSKA (reference sequence). The DNA for the CDR3 is TGCAGTGCTAGCCCTATAGGGAGGTTCCCCTACGAGCAGTACTTC. It codes for CSASPIGRFPYEQYF.

This clonotype has a count of ten or more. This chain connects TRBV19 to TRBJ1-5; 9 positions match TRBD1. This CDR3 is built from 13 residues. Germline assignment: CDR1 LNHDA and CDR2 SQIVND (reference sequence). The J segment lost 5 bases and the V segment lost 7 bases, leaving 3 bases of the junction unmatched. CDR3 loop: CASMGTGYQPQHF. The CDR3 DNA sequence: TGTGCCAGTATGGGGACAGGGTATCAGCCCCAGCATTTT.

This clonotype was recorded at least ten times. The chain has TRBV4-3 and TRBJ2-3; 7 bases align to TRBD2. Germline V gene sequence: CDR1 LGHNA, CDR2 YSLEER. Trimming took 4 bases from V and 1 from J; bases not matched to a gene: 5. CDR3 length equals 15 residues. The CDR3 nucleotides read TGCGCCAGCAGCCGCTCCCTAGCGGGCACAGATACGCAGTATTTT. This sequence encodes CASSRSLAGTDTQYF.